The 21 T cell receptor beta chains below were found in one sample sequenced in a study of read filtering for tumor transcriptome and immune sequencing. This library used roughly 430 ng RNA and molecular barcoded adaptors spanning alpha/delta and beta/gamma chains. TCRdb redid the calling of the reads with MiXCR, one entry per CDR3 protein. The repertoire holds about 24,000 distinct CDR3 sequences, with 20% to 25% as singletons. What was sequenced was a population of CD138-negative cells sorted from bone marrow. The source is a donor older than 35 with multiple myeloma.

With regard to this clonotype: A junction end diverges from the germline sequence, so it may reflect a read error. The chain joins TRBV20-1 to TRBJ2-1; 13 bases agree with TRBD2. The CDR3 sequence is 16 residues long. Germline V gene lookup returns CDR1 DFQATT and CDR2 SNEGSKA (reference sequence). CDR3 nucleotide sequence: TGCAGTGCGGGGGGACTAGCGGGAAGCTCCCACAATAAGCAGTTCTTC. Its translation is CSAGGLAGSSHNKQFF.

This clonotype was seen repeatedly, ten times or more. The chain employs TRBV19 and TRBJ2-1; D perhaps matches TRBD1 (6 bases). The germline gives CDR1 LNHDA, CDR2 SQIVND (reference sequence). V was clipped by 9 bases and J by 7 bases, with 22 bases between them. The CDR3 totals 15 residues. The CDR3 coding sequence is TGTGCCAGCGGACAGAGCGGTCCGATTGCAAATGAGCAGTTCTTC. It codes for CASGQSGPIANEQFF.

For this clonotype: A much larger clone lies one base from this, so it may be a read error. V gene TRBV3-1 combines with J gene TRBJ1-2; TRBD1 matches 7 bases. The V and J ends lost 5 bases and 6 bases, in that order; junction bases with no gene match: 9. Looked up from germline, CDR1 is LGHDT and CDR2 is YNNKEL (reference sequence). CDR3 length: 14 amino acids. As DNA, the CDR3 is TGTGCCAGCAGCGGACAGGAGGCTGCGGATGGCTACACCTTC. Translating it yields CASSGQEAADGYTF. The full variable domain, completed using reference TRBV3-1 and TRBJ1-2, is DTAVSQTPKYLVTQMGNDKSIKCEQNLGHDTMYWYKQDSKKFLKIMFSYNNKELIINETVPNRFSPKSPDKAHLNLHINSLELGDSAVYFCASSGQEAADGYTFGSGTRLTVV.

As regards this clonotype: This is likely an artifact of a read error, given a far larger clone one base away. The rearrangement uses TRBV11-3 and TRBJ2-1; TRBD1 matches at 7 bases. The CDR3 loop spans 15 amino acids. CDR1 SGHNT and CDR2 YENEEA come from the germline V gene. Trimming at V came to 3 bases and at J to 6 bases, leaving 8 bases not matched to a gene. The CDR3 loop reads CASSFRGGRGNEQFF. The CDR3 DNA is TGTGCCAGCAGCTTTAGAGGGGGCCGGGGCAATGAGCAGTTCTTC.

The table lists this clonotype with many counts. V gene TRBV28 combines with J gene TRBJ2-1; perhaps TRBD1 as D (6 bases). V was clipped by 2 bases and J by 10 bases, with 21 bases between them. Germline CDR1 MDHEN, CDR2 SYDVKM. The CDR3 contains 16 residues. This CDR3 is CASSLTGRGSNREQFF. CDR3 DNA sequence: TGTGCCAGCAGTTTAACCGGCAGGGGAAGTAATAGAGAGCAGTTCTTC.

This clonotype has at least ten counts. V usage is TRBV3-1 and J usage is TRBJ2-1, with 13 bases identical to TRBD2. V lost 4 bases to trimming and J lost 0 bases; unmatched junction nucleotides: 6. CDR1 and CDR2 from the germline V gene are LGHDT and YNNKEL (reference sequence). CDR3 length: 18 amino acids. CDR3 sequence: CASSPGLAGIGSYNEQFF. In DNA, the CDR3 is TGTGCCAGCAGCCCGGGACTAGCGGGAATCGGCTCCTACAATGAGCAGTTCTTC.

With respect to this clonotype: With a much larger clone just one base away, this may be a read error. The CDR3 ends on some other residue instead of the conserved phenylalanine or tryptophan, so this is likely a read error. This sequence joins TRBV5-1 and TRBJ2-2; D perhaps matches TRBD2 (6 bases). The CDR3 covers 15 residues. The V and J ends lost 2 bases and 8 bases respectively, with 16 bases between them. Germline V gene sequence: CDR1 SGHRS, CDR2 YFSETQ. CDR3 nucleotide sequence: TGCGCCAGCAGCTTCTCCCTAGCGCAAGAAGGGGAGCTGTTTTCT. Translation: CASSFSLAQEGELFS.

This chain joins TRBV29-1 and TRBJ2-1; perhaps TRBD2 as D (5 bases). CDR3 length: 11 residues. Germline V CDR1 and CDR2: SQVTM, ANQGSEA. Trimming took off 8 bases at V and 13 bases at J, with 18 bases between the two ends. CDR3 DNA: TGCAGCCATTTAACGAGGACTGATCAGTTCTTC. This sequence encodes CSHLTRTDQFF.

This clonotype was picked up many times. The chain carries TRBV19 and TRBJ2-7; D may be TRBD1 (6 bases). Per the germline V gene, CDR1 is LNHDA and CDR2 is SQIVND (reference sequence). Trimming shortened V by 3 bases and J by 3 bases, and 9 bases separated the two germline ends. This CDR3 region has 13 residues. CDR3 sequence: CASSMGAGYEQYF. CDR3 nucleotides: TGTGCCAGTAGTATGGGGGCAGGCTACGAGCAGTACTTC.

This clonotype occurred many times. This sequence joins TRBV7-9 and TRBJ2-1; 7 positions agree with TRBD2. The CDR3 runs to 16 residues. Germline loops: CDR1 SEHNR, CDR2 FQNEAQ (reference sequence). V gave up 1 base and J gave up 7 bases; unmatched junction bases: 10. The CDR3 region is CASSLDGGRARNEQFF. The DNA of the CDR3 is TGTGCCAGCAGCTTAGATGGAGGGAGGGCCAGGAATGAGCAGTTCTTC.

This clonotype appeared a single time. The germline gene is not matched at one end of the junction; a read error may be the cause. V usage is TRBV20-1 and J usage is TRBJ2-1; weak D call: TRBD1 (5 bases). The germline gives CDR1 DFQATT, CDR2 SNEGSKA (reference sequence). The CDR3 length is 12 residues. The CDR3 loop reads CSASLVDNGQFF. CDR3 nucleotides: TGCAGCGCTAGTCTCGTGGACAATGGGCAGTTCTTC.

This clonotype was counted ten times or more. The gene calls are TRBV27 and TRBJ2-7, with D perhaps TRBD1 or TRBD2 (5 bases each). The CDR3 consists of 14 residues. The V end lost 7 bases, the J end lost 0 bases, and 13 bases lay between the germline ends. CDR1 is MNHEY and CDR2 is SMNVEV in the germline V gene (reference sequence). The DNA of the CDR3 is TGTGCCAGCACCCGGGACCCCAGCTCCTACGAGCAGTACTTC. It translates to CASTRDPSSYEQYF.

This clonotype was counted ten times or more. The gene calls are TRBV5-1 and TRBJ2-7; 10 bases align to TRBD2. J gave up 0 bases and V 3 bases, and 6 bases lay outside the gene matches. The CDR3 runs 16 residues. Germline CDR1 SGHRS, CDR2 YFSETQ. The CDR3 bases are TGCGCCAGCAGCTGGGCTAGCGGGAGAGCCTCCTACGAGCAGTACTTC. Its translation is CASSWASGRASYEQYF. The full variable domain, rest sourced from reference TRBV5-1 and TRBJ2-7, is KAGVTQTPRYLIKTRGQQVTLSCSPISGHRSVSWYQQTPGQGLQFLFEYFSETQRNKGNFPGRFSGRQFSNSRSEMNVSTLELGDSALYLCASSWASGRASYEQYFGPGTRLTVT.

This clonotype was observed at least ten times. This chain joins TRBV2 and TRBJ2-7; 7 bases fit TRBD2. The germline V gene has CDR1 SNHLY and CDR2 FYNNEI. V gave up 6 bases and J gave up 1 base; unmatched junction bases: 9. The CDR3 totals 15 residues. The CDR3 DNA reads TGTGCCAGCAGGCTTTGGGGTAGCGGGTCCTACGAGCAGTACTTC. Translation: CASRLWGSGSYEQYF.

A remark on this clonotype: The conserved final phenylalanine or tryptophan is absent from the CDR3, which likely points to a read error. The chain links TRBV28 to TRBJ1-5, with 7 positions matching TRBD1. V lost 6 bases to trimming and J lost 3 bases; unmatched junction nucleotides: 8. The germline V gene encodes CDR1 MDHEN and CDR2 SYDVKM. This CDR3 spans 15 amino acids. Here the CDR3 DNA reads TGTGCCAGCAGGGGCCGGGACAGACACAATCAGCCCCAGCATTCT. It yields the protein CASRGRDRHNQPQHS.

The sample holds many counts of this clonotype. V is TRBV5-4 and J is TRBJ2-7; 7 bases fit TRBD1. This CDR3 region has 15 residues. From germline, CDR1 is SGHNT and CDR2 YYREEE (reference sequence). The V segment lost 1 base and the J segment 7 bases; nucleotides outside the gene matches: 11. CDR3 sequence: CASSLSPTGSGEQYF. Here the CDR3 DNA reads TGTGCCAGCAGCTTGTCGCCGACAGGGTCGGGGGAGCAGTACTTC. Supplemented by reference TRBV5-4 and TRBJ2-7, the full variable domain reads ETGVTQSPTHLIKTRGQQVTLRCSSQSGHNTVSWYQQALGQGPQFIFQYYREEENGRGNFPPRFSGLQFPNYSSELNVNALELDDSALYLCASSLSPTGSGEQYFGPGTRLTVT.

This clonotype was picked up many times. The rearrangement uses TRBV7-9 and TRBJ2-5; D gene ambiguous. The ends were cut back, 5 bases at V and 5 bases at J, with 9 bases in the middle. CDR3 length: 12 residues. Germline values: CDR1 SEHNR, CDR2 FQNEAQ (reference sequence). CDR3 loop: CASSLDPETQYF. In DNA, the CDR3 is TGTGCCAGCAGCCTAGACCCCGAGACCCAGTACTTC.

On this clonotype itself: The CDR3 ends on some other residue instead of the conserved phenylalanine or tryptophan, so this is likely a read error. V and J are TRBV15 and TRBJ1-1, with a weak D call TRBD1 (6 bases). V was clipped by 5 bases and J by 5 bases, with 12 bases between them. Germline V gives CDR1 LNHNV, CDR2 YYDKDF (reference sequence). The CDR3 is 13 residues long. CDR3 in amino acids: CATSLPGVTEAFL. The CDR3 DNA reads TGTGCCACCAGCCTCCCAGGGGTGACTGAAGCTTTCCTT.

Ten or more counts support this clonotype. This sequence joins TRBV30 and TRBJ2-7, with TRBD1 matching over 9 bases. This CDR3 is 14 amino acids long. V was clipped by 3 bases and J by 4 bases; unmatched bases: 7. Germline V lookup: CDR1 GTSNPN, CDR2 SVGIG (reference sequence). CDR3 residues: CAWSRGTGRYEQYF. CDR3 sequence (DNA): TGTGCCTGGAGCAGGGGGACAGGGCGGTACGAGCAGTACTTC.

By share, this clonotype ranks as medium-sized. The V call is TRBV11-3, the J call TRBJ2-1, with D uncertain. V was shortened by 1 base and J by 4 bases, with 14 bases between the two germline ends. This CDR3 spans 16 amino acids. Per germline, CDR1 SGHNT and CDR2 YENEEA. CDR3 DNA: TGTGCCAGCAGCTTAGGGGCCCAAAAACCTTACAATGAGCAGTTCTTC. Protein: CASSLGAQKPYNEQFF.

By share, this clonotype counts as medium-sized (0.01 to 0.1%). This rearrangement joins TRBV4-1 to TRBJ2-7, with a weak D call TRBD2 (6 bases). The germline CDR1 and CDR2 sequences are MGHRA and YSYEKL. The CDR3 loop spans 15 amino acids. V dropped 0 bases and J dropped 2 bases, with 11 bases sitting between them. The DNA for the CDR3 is TGCGCCAGCAGCCAAGAAGGTACTAGCCCCTACGAGCAGTACTTC. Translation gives CASSQEGTSPYEQYF.